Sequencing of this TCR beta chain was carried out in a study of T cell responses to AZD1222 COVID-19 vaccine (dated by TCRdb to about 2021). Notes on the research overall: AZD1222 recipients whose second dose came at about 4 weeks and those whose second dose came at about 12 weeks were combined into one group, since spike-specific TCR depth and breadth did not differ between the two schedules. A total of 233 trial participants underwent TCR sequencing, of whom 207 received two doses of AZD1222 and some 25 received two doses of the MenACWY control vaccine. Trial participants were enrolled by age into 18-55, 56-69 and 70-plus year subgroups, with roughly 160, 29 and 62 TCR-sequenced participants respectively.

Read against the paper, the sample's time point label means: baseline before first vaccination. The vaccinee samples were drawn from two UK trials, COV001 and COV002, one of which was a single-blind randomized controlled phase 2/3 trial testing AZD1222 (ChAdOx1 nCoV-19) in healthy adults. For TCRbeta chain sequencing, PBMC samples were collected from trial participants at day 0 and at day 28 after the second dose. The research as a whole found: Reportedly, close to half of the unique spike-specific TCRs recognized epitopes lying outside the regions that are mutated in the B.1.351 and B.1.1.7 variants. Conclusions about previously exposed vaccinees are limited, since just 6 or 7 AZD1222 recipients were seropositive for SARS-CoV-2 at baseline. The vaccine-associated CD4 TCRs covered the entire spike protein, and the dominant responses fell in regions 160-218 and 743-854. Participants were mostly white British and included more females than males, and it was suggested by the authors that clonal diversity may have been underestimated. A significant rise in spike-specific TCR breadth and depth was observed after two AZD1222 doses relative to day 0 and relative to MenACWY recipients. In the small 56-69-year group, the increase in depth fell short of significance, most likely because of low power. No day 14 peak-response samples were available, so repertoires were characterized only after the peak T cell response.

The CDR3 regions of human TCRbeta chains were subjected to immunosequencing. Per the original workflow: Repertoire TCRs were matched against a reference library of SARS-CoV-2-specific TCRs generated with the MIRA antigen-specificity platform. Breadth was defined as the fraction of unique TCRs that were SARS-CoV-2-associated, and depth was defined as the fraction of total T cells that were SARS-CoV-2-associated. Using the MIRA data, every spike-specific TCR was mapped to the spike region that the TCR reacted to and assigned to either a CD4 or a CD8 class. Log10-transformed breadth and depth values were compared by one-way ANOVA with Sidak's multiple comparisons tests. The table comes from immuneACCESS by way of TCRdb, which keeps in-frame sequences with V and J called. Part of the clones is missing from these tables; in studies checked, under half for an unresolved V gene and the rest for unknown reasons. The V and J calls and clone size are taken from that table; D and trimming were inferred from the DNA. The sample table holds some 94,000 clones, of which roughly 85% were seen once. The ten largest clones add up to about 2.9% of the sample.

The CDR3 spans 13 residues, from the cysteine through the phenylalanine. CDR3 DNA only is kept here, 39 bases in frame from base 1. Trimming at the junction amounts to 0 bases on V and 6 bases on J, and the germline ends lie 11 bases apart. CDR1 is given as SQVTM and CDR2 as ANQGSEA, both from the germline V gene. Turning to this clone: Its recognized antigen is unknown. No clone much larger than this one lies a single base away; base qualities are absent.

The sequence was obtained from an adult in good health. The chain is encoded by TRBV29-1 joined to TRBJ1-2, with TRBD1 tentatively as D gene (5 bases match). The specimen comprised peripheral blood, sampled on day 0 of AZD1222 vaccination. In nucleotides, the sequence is TGCAGCGTTGAAGAGCCAGGGTCGCATGGCTACACCTTC. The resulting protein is CSVEEPGSHGYTF.